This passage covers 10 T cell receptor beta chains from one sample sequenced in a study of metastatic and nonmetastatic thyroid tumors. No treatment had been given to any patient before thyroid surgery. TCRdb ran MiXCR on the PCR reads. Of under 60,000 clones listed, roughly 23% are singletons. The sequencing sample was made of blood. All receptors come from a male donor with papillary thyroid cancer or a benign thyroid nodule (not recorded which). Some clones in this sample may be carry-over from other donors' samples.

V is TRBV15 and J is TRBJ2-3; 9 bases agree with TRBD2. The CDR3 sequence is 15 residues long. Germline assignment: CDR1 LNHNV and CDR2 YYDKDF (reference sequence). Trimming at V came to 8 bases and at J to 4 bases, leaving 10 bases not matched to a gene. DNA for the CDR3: TGTGCCACCGGAAAAGGCGGGGGGGCCGCAGATACGCAGTATTTT. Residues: CATGKGGGAADTQYF.

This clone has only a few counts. The DNA for the CDR3 is TGTGCCAGCAGTGAAATCAACAGGGGGACCATTATCGAGCAGTACTTC. As protein: CASSEINRGTIIEQYF. The gene calls are TRBV6-1 and TRBJ2-7; TRBD1 agrees at 8 bases. This CDR3 region has 16 residues. Germline assignment: CDR1 MNHNS and CDR2 SASEGT. Trimming at V came to 2 bases and at J to 6 bases, leaving 12 bases not matched to a gene.

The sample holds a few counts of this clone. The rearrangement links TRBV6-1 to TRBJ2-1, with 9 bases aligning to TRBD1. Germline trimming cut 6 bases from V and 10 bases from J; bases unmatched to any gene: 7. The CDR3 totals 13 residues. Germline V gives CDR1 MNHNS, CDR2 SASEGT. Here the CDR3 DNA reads TGTGCCAGCAGGGGGGACAGGGTACAGGAGCAGTTCTTC. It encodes CASRGDRVQEQFF.

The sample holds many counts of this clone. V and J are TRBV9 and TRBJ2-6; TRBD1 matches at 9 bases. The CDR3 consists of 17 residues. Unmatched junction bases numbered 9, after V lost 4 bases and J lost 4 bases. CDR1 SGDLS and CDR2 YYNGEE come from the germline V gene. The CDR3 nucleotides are TGTGCCAGCAGCTTGGGACAGGGTTTTTACGGGGCCAACGTCCTGACTTTC. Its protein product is CASSLGQGFYGANVLTF.

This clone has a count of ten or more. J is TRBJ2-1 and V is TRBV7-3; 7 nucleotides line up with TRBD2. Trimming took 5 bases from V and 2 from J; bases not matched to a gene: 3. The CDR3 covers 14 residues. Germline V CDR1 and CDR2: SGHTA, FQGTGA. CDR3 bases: TGTGCCAGCAGCCCCGGACTAGCCTACAATGAGCAGTTCTTC. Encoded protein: CASSPGLAYNEQFF.

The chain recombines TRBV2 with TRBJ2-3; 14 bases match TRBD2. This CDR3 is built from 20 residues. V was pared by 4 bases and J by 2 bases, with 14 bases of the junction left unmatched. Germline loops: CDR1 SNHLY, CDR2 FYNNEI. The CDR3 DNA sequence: TGTGCCAGCAGTGGGGCCGGGACTAGCGGGAGCCTTTTGGACACAGATACGCAGTATTTT. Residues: CASSGAGTSGSLLDTDTQYF.

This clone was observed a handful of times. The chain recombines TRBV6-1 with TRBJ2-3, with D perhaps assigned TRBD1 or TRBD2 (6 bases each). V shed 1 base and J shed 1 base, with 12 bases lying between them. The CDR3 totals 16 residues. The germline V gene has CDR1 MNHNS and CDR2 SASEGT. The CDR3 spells CASSEVRGAGTDTQYF. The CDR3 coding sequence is TGTGCCAGCAGTGAAGTGAGGGGGGCCGGCACAGATACGCAGTATTTT.

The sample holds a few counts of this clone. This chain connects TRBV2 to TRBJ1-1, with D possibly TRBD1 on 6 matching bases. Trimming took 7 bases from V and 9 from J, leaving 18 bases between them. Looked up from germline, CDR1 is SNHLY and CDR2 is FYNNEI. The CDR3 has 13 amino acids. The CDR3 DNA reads TGTGCCAGCACCCTTGTCGAGGGGGAGAAAGCTTTCTTT. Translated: CASTLVEGEKAFF.

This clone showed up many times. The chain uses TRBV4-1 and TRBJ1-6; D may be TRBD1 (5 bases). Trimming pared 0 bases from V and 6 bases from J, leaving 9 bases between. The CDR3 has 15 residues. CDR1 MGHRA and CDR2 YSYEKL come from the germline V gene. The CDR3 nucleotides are TGCGCCAGCAGCCAAGAGGGGGGTCGTAATTCACCCCTCCACTTT. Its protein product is CASSQEGGRNSPLHF.

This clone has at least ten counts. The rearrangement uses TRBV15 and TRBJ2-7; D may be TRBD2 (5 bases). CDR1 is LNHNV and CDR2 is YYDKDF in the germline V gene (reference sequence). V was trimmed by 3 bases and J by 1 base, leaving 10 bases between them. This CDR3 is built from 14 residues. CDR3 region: CATSSEGVSYEQYF. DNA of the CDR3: TGTGCCACCAGCAGTGAGGGAGTTTCCTACGAGCAGTACTTC.